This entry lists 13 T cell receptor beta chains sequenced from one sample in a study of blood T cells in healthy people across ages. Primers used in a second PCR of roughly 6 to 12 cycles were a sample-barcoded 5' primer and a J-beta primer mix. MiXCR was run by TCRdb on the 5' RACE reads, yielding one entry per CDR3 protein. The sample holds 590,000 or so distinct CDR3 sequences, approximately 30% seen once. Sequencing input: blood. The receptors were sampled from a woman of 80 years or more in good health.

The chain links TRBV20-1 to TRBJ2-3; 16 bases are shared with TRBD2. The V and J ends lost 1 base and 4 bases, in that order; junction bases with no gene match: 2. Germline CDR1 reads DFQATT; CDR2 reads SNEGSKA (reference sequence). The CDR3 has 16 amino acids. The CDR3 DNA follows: TGCAGTGCTAGAGTTGGGACTAGCGGGGGGGCAGATACGCAGTATTTT. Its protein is CSARVGTSGGADTQYF.

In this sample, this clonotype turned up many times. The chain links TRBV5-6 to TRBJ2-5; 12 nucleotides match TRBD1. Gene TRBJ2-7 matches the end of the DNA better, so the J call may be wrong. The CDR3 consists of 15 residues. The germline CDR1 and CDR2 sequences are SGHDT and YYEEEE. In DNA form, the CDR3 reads TGTGCCAGCAGCTTACCGGGACAGGGGGCTAGCGAGCAGTACTTC. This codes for CASSLPGQGASEQYF.

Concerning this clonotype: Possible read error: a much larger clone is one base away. This CDR3 reads CASRQQGSYNEQYF. The CDR3 DNA is TGTGCCAGCAGGCAGCAGGGTTCCTACAATGAGCAGTACTTC. The rearrangement links TRBV6-5 to TRBJ2-7; D may be TRBD1 (5 bases). The CDR3 is 14 residues long. Trimming took off 6 bases at V and 7 bases at J, with 19 bases between the two ends. Germline V CDR1 and CDR2: MNHEY, SVGAGI.

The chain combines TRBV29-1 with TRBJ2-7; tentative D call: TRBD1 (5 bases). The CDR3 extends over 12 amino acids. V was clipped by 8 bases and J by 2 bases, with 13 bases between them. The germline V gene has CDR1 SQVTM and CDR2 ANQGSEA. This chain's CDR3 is CSTLTEAYEQYF. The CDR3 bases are TGCAGCACATTGACAGAGGCCTACGAGCAGTACTTC.

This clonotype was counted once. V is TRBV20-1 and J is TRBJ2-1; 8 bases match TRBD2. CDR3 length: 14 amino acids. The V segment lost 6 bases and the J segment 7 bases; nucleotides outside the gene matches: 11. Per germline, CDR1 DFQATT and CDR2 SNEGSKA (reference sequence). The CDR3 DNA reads TGCAGTGCAACAGCGGGGGTCGTTACGAATGAGCAGTTCTTC. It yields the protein CSATAGVVTNEQFF.

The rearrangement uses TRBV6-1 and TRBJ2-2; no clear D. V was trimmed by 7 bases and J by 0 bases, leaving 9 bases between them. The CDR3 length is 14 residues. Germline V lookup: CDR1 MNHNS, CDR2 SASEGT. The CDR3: CASTQTSNTGELFF. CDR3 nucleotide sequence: TGTGCCAGCACTCAGACCTCGAACACCGGGGAGCTGTTTTTT.

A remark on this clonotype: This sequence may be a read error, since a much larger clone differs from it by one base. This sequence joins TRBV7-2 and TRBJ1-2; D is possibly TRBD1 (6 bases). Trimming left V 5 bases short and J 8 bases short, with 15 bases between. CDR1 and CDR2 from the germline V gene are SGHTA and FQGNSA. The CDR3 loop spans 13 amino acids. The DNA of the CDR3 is TGTGCCAGCAGCCGAGCGGGGGGCCGGGGCTACACCTTC. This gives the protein CASSRAGGRGYTF.

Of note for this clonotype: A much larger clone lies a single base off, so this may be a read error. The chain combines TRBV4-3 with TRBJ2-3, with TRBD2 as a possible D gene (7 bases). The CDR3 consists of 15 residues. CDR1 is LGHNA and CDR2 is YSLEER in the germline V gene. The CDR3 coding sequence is TGCGCCAGCAGCCCCGGTTCGGGGGGCACAGGTACGCAGTATTTT. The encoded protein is CASSPGSGGTGTQYF.

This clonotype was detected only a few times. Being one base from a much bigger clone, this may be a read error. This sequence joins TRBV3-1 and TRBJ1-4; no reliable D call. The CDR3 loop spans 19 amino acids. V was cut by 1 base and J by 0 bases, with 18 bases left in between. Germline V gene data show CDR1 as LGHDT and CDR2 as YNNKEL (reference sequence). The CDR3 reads CASSQVLGGRAPTNEKLFF. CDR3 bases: TGTGCCAGCAGCCAAGTTCTCGGAGGGAGGGCACCAACTAATGAAAAACTGTTTTTT.

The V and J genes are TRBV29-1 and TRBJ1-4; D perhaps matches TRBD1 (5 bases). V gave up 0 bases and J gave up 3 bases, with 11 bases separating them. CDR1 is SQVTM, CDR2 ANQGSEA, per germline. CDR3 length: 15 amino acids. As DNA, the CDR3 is TGCAGCGTTGAAGATCTGGGGCCCGCTAATGAAAAACTGTTTTTT. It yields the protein CSVEDLGPANEKLFF.

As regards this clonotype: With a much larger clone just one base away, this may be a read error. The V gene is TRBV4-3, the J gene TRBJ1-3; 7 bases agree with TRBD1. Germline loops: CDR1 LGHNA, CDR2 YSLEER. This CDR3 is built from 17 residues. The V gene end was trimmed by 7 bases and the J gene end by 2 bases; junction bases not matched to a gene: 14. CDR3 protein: CASIVRAGGRPGNTIYF. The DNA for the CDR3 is TGCGCCAGCATCGTACGTGCAGGGGGTAGACCTGGAAACACCATATATTTT.

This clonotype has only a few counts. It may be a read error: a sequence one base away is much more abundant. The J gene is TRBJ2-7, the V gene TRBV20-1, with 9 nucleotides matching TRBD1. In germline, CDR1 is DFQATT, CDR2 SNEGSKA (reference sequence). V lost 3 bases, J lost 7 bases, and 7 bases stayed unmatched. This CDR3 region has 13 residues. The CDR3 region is CSASRDRANEQYF. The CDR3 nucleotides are TGCAGTGCTAGCCGGGACAGGGCCAATGAGCAGTACTTC.

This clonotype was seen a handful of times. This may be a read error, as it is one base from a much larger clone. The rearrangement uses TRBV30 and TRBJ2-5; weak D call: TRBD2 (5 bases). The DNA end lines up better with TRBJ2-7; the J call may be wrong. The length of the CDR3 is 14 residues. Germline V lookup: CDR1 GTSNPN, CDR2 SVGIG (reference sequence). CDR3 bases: TGTGCCTGGAGCAGGCTAGGGTATCGGGGCGAGCAGTACTTC. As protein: CAWSRLGYRGEQYF.